The 29 T cell receptor beta chains below were found in one sample sequenced in a study of glioma-infiltrating T cells after dendritic cell vaccination. This table comes from immunoSEQ multiplex PCR, and its TCRdb copy is limited to in-frame clones, with some not included. The sample yields fewer than 85,000 clones, about 86% seen once. Sequencing used blood, obtained before dendritic cell vaccination. The receptors stem from a human donor with glioblastoma.

This rearrangement joins TRBV10-3 to TRBJ1-2; no reliable D call. Per the germline V gene, CDR1 is ENHRY and CDR2 is SYGVKD. CDR3 length equals 14 residues. V was trimmed by 6 bases and J by 2 bases, leaving 13 bases between them. The CDR3 region has the DNA TGTGCCATCAGCGAGACTCAGGAAAACTATGGCTACACCTTC. Amino acid sequence: CAISETQENYGYTF.

In this sample, this clone turned up once. The chain couples TRBV4-3 to TRBJ1-2; D is possibly TRBD1 (5 bases). Germline assignment: CDR1 LGHNA and CDR2 YSLEER. The V end was cut by 0 bases, the J end by 4 bases, with 9 bases between. This CDR3 has 14 residues. The CDR3 region is CASSQEWGVYGYTF. CDR3 in DNA: TGCGCCAGCAGCCAAGAGTGGGGGGTCTATGGCTACACCTTC.

This rearrangement joins TRBV29-1 to TRBJ2-1, with TRBD2 matching over 12 bases. After removal of 7 bases from V and 4 bases from J, the junction contained 14 bases not matched to a gene. CDR3 length: 17 residues. Looked up from germline, CDR1 is SQVTM and CDR2 is ANQGSEA. CDR3 in amino acids: CSAALLAGGLGYNEQFF. CDR3 coding DNA: TGCAGCGCTGCGTTGCTAGCGGGGGGGCTGGGGTACAATGAGCAGTTCTTC.

The chain is built from TRBV6-5 and TRBJ1-2; 10 nucleotides agree with TRBD1. CDR3 length: 14 residues. CDR1 MNHEY and CDR2 SVGAGI come from the germline V gene. With V trimmed by 6 bases and J by 4 bases, 5 bases remained unmatched. The CDR3 is CASRSGTGAYGYTF. CDR3 sequence (DNA): TGTGCCAGCAGGTCCGGGACAGGGGCCTATGGCTACACCTTC.

This chain uses TRBV5-5 with TRBJ2-3; TRBD2 agrees at 12 bases. The CDR3 covers 18 residues. Germline CDR1 is SGHKS and CDR2 is YYEKEE (reference sequence). V shed 3 bases, J shed 3 bases, and the junction held 11 bases outside the gene matches. In DNA, the CDR3 is TGTGCCAGCAGCTCTAAAAGCGAGACTAGCGGGGGTACAGATACGCAGTATTTT. This sequence encodes CASSSKSETSGGTDTQYF.

The chain carries TRBV6-1 and TRBJ2-7; D ambiguous. Germline CDR1 and CDR2: MNHNS and SASEGT. CDR3 size: 14 residues. The ends were cut back, 10 bases at V and 2 bases at J, with 18 bases in the middle. CDR3 sequence (DNA): TGTGCCACCTACCAGGTTTCACTTACCTACGAGCAGTACTTC. It codes for CATYQVSLTYEQYF.

The rearrangement joins TRBV4-1 to TRBJ2-2; TRBD1 matches at 11 bases. Germline CDR1 MGHRA, CDR2 YSYEKL. CDR3 length equals 17 residues. Unmatched junction bases numbered 5, after V lost 0 bases and J lost 5 bases. CDR3 sequence (DNA): TGCGCCAGCAGCCAAGAAGGACAGGGGGCGCGAACCGGGGAGCTGTTTTTT. Amino acids: CASSQEGQGARTGELFF.

The gene calls are TRBV5-1 and TRBJ1-1; the D gene is possibly TRBD1 (6 bases). Trimming removed 0 bases from V and 8 bases from J, with 8 bases in between. Germline-derived CDR1 and CDR2 are SGHRS and YFSETQ. The CDR3 extends over 12 amino acids. The CDR3 nucleotides read TGCGCCAGCAGCTTGGCACAGGGAGAAGCTTTCTTT. Amino acids: CASSLAQGEAFF. Full variable domain (outside the CDR3, taken from reference TRBV5-1 and TRBJ1-1): KAGVTQTPRYLIKTRGQQVTLSCSPISGHRSVSWYQQTPGQGLQFLFEYFSETQRNKGNFPGRFSGRQFSNSRSEMNVSTLELGDSALYLCASSLAQGEAFFGQGTRLTVV.

The chain has TRBV29-1 and TRBJ1-2, with 7 bases matching TRBD1. With V trimmed by 7 bases and J by 4 bases, 6 bases remained unmatched. The CDR3 spans 12 residues. Germline V gene lookup returns CDR1 SQVTM and CDR2 ANQGSEA. The CDR3 region has the DNA TGCAGCGCCGGACAGGTATCCTATGGCTACACCTTC. It codes for CSAGQVSYGYTF.

The rearrangement links TRBV19 to TRBJ1-1, with 10 positions matching TRBD1. CDR3 length equals 13 residues. From germline, CDR1 is LNHDA and CDR2 SQIVND (reference sequence). V gave up 6 bases and J gave up 9 bases; unmatched junction bases: 7. CDR3 sequence: CASREQGQGKAFF. The CDR3 DNA reads TGTGCCAGTAGAGAACAGGGACAGGGGAAAGCTTTCTTT.

The rearrangement joins TRBV6-5 to TRBJ2-1; 10 positions match TRBD2. The V gene end was trimmed by 0 bases and the J gene end by 4 bases; junction bases not matched to a gene: 3. This CDR3 has 16 amino acids. The V gene's germline CDR1 is MNHEY and CDR2 SVGAGI. The DNA for the CDR3 is TGTGCCAGCAGTTACTCCGGGACTAGCGTTTACAATGAGCAGTTCTTC. It specifies CASSYSGTSVYNEQFF.

The chain couples TRBV6-6 to TRBJ1-5; tentatively, D is TRBD1 (6 bases). With 3 bases removed from V and 7 bases from J, the gap between germline ends came to 19 bases. The V gene's germline CDR1 is MNHNY and CDR2 SVGAGI (reference sequence). The CDR3 extends over 16 amino acids. CDR3: CASSYNPGEGGQPQHF. CDR3 nucleotide sequence: TGTGCCAGCAGTTATAACCCAGGGGAAGGCGGACAGCCCCAGCATTTT.

The chain's CDR3 is CASRRPAAAYGYTF. DNA of the CDR3: TGTGCCAGCAGGAGACCGGCGGCCGCGTATGGCTACACCTTC. J is TRBJ1-2 and V is TRBV11-2, with D unresolved. Germline loops: CDR1 SGHAT, CDR2 FQNNGV. V lost 6 bases to trimming and J lost 5 bases, with 16 bases between them. This CDR3 is 14 amino acids long.

The V and J genes are TRBV4-2 and TRBJ2-2, with D tentatively TRBD2 (5 bases). The CDR3 length is 17 residues. With 1 base removed from V and 5 bases from J, the gap between germline ends came to 17 bases. The germline V gene has CDR1 LGHNA and CDR2 YNFKEQ. Here the CDR3 DNA reads TGTGCCAGCAGCCAAGGGGATTTGGACTTCGGGACCGGGGAGCTGTTTTTT. The encoded protein is CASSQGDLDFGTGELFF.

The rearrangement joins TRBV27 to TRBJ2-7, with TRBD2 matching over 15 bases. The CDR3 contains 18 residues. The ends lost 5 bases at V and 3 bases at J; junction bases unmatched: 11. Germline V gene lookup returns CDR1 MNHEY and CDR2 SMNVEV (reference sequence). CDR3 sequence: CASSRSGTSGGRYYEQYF. CDR3 coding DNA: TGTGCCAGCAGTCGTTCCGGGACTAGCGGGGGGCGCTACTACGAGCAGTACTTC.

The V and J genes are TRBV15 and TRBJ1-1; no clear D. The V and J ends lost 0 bases and 2 bases respectively, with 4 bases between them. Germline V gene lookup returns CDR1 LNHNV and CDR2 YYDKDF (reference sequence). The CDR3 extends over 13 amino acids. This chain's CDR3 is CATSRDINTEAFF. The CDR3 DNA follows: TGTGCCACCAGCAGAGATATTAACACTGAAGCTTTCTTT.

The chain has TRBV25-1 and TRBJ1-2; D is undetermined. V gave up 6 bases and J gave up 8 bases, with 19 bases separating them. This CDR3 has 14 residues. Germline V gene data show CDR1 as MGHDK and CDR2 as SYGVNS. This chain's CDR3 is CASSDPPSGGGYTF. CDR3 DNA: TGTGCCAGCAGCGACCCCCCGTCGGGTGGCGGCTACACCTTC.

The V call is TRBV6-1, the J call TRBJ2-1; a weak D match, TRBD1 (6 bases). The germline V gene encodes CDR1 MNHNS and CDR2 SASEGT. The CDR3 length is 13 residues. The V and J ends lost 6 bases and 5 bases respectively, with 11 bases between them. The CDR3 spells CASSPGVDNEQFF. CDR3 in DNA: TGTGCCAGCAGCCCAGGGGTGGACAATGAGCAGTTCTTC.

The rearrangement joins TRBV7-2 to TRBJ2-2; D is possibly TRBD1 (6 bases). CDR1 SGHTA and CDR2 FQGNSA come from the germline V gene. V dropped 2 bases and J dropped 0 bases, with 13 bases sitting between them. The CDR3 extends over 17 amino acids. CDR3 bases: TGTGCCAGCAGCTTAAGGGCACGGACAGCGAACACCGGGGAGCTGTTTTTT. Translating gives CASSLRARTANTGELFF.

The rearrangement links TRBV10-3 to TRBJ2-5; D is unclear. CDR1 and CDR2 (germline): ENHRY, SYGVKD. Trimming pared 0 bases from V and 3 bases from J, leaving 5 bases between. This CDR3 region has 13 residues. CDR3 in amino acids: CAISESGEETQYF. CDR3 bases: TGTGCCATCAGTGAGTCCGGAGAAGAGACCCAGTACTTC.

Here the CDR3 reads CASSHDRGLMNTEAFF. DNA for the CDR3: TGTGCCAGCAGCCATGACAGGGGGCTAATGAACACTGAAGCTTTCTTT. The J gene is TRBJ1-1, the V gene TRBV5-5; 10 nucleotides match TRBD1. The CDR3 extends over 16 amino acids. Trimming at V came to 4 bases and at J to 0 bases, leaving 6 bases not matched to a gene. Per the germline V gene, CDR1 is SGHKS and CDR2 is YYEKEE (reference sequence). Together with reference TRBV5-5 and TRBJ1-1, the CDR3 gives the full variable domain: DAGVTQSPTHLIKTRGQQVTLRCSPISGHKSVSWYQQVLGQGPQFIFQYYEKEERGRGNFPDRFSARQFPNYSSELNVNALLLGDSALYLCASSHDRGLMNTEAFFGQGTRLTVV.

The V gene is TRBV5-1, the J gene TRBJ1-1; 9 bases are a match to TRBD1. Germline CDR1 and CDR2: SGHRS and YFSETQ. The CDR3 runs to 18 residues. Trimming removed 4 bases from V and 3 bases from J; junction bases left unmatched: 16. CDR3: CASSLTGGWGSADTEAFF. The CDR3 DNA reads as TGCGCCAGCAGCCTCACAGGGGGCTGGGGTAGTGCGGACACTGAAGCTTTCTTT.

Concerning this clone: At one of its ends the junction is not consistent with the germline gene, which may arise from a read error. This chain uses TRBV6-6 with TRBJ2-1, with TRBD1 matching over 9 bases. The CDR3 has 15 amino acids. Germline V CDR1 and CDR2: MNHNY, SVGAGI (reference sequence). CDR3 amino acids: CASNYGTGSLLEQFF. CDR3 coding DNA: TGTGCCAGCAATTACGGGACAGGGAGTCTGCTTGAGCAGTTCTTC.

The V and J genes are TRBV5-5 and TRBJ2-2; D perhaps matches TRBD2 (6 bases). V was clipped by 5 bases and J by 3 bases, with 14 bases between them. Germline V gene sequence: CDR1 SGHKS, CDR2 YYEKEE (reference sequence). The CDR3 totals 15 residues. CDR3 loop: CASSSGGRDTGELFF. Written as DNA, the CDR3 is TGTGCCAGCAGTAGTGGAGGGCGCGACACCGGGGAGCTGTTTTTT.

The chain couples TRBV7-3 to TRBJ2-7, with TRBD1 matching 7 bases. Looked up from germline, CDR1 is SGHTA and CDR2 is FQGTGA. CDR3 length equals 15 residues. J was trimmed by 1 base and V by 5 bases; bases with no gene match: 8. CDR3 bases: TGTGCCAGCAGCACCCATCCGGGACAGTCCTACGAGCAGTACTTC. Amino acid sequence: CASSTHPGQSYEQYF. The entire variable domain, with the rest obtained from reference TRBV7-3 and TRBJ2-7, is as follows: GAGVSQTPSNKVTEKGKYVELRCDPISGHTALYWYRQSLGQGPEFLIYFQGTGAADDSGLPNDRFFAVRPEGSVSTLKIQRTERGDSAVYLCASSTHPGQSYEQYFGPGTRLTVT.

This chain joins TRBV30 and TRBJ1-2, with TRBD1 matching over 7 bases. The junction had 3 bases not matched to a gene; V was cut back by 3 bases and J by 2 bases. There are 13 residues in the CDR3. The germline V gene has CDR1 GTSNPN and CDR2 SVGIG (reference sequence). The CDR3 region is CAWSAGQNYGYTF. CDR3 nucleotides: TGTGCCTGGAGCGCGGGACAGAACTATGGCTACACCTTC. The variable domain in full, completed from reference TRBV30 and TRBJ1-2, reads SQTIHQWPATLVQPVGSPLSLECTVEGTSNPNLYWYRQAAGRGLQLLFYSVGIGQISSEVPQNLSASRPQDRQFILSSKKLLLSDSGFYLCAWSAGQNYGYTFGSGTRLTVV.

This chain links TRBV2 with TRBJ1-3, with 7 bases matching TRBD1. With 1 base clipped from V and 8 bases from J, the junction kept 5 bases outside the gene matches. CDR1 is SNHLY, CDR2 FYNNEI, per germline. The CDR3 is made up of 14 amino acids. The CDR3 DNA follows: TGTGCCAGCAGTGAAGTAACAGGGGCAGACACCATATATTTT. This gives the protein CASSEVTGADTIYF.

The gene calls are TRBV19 and TRBJ2-2; D gene unclear. This CDR3 has 15 amino acids. V lost 3 bases and J lost 5, with 13 bases in between. CDR1 and CDR2 (germline): LNHDA, SQIVND (reference sequence). The CDR3 is CASSMGTMRTGELFF. CDR3 DNA: TGTGCCAGTAGTATGGGTACTATGAGGACCGGGGAGCTGTTTTTT. The variable domain in full, with the rest retrieved from reference TRBV19 and TRBJ2-2, is DGGITQSPKYLFRKEGQNVTLSCEQNLNHDAMYWYRQDPGQGLRLIYYSQIVNDFQKGDIAEGYSVSREKKESFPLTVTSAQKNPTAFYLCASSMGTMRTGELFFGEGSRLTVL.

The rearrangement links TRBV28 to TRBJ1-5; perhaps TRBD1 as D (5 bases). The V end was cut by 2 bases, the J end by 6 bases, with 14 bases between. The CDR3 sequence is 15 residues long. The V gene's germline CDR1 is MDHEN and CDR2 SYDVKM. CDR3 nucleotides: TGTGCCAGCAGTTTAGTTTCCGGAGGGGCTCAGCCCCAGCATTTT. Amino acids: CASSLVSGGAQPQHF.